Below are 19 T cell receptor beta chains sequenced from a single sample in a study of human T cells and chemical hapten exposure. Individual cDNA molecules had unique molecular identifiers attached to them by the library. TCRdb analysed the reads with MiXCR anew, one entry per CDR3 protein. The sample yields 200 to 300 distinct CDR3 sequences, around 50% seen once. Unfractionated whole blood yielded the extracted total RNA. Source material: whole blood. These receptors came from a human donor who had alopecia or was a healthy volunteer (not recorded which). Some clones in this sample may be carry-over from other donors' samples. This table probably holds off-target reads from a library built for another chain.

CDR3 DNA: TGTGCCAGCAGTTACAGGGAAACGAACACCGGGGAGCTGTTTTTT. It is translated as CASSYRETNTGELFF. This rearrangement joins TRBV6-5 to TRBJ2-2; D is undetermined. Germline V CDR1 and CDR2: MNHEY, SVGAGI. The CDR3 totals 15 residues. V was clipped by 2 bases and J by 0 bases, with 7 bases between them.

J is TRBJ2-7 and V is TRBV28, with 14 bases fitting TRBD2. Germline values: CDR1 MDHEN, CDR2 SYDVKM. The CDR3 loop spans 16 amino acids. The ends lost 5 bases at V and 0 bases at J; junction bases unmatched: 3. CDR3 residues: CASSPGTSGSSYEQYF. Written as DNA, the CDR3 is TGTGCCAGCAGTCCCGGGACTAGCGGGAGCTCCTACGAGCAGTACTTC.

The chain has TRBV15 and TRBJ1-6; 9 bases map to TRBD1. Per germline, CDR1 LNHNV and CDR2 YYDKDF (reference sequence). With V trimmed by 0 bases and J by 15 bases, 6 bases remained unmatched. The CDR3 spans 14 residues. DNA for the CDR3: TGTGCCACCAGCAGAGATCTGGGACAGGGACTCCTCCACTTT. Encoded protein: CATSRDLGQGLLHF.

The V and J genes are TRBV10-3 and TRBJ2-1; D unresolved. Per the germline V gene, CDR1 is ENHRY and CDR2 is SYGVKD. Trimming shortened V by 8 bases and J by 7 bases, and 9 bases separated the two germline ends. CDR3 length: 11 amino acids. CDR3 amino acids: CAISLGNEQFF. Here the CDR3 DNA reads TGTGCCATCTCTCTAGGTAATGAGCAGTTCTTC.

The chain is built from TRBV20-1 and TRBJ2-3; 8 nucleotides line up with TRBD1. This CDR3 is 14 amino acids long. The germline V gene has CDR1 DFQATT and CDR2 SNEGSKA (reference sequence). The chain's CDR3 is CSPRPTGDTDTQYF. CDR3 nucleotides: TGCAGCCCCAGGCCGACAGGGGACACAGATACGCAGTATTTT.

The gene calls are TRBV2 and TRBJ2-2; D gene uncertain. Trimming removed 6 bases from V and 4 bases from J, with 21 bases in between. CDR3 size: 17 residues. Germline assignment: CDR1 SNHLY and CDR2 FYNNEI. DNA for the CDR3: TGTGCCAGCAGGAGAGTCGTTCAAGTAGTCAGCACCGGGGAGCTGTTTTTT. Protein: CASRRVVQVVSTGELFF.

This clonotype was detected a few times. This chain links TRBV6-1 with TRBJ1-2; D not certain. The V gene lost 2 bases and the J gene lost 4 bases, with 11 bases spanning the gap. CDR1 is MNHNS, CDR2 SASEGT, per germline. This CDR3 is 14 amino acids long. CDR3 amino acids: CASSERHGIYGYTF. Written as DNA, the CDR3 is TGTGCCAGCAGTGAAAGGCACGGAATCTATGGCTACACCTTC.

This clonotype was observed a handful of times. The J gene is TRBJ2-7, the V gene TRBV12-3 or TRBV12-4; no firm D call. The V and J ends lost 5 bases and 3 bases respectively, with 14 bases between them. This CDR3 is built from 14 residues. CDR3 sequence: CASSPQWADYEQYF. The CDR3 DNA reads TGTGCCAGCAGTCCCCAGTGGGCGGACTACGAGCAGTACTTC.

There are a few counts of this clonotype. This rearrangement joins TRBV7-2 to TRBJ2-2; D might be TRBD2 (5 bases). V lost 0 bases and J 5 bases, leaving 7 bases between the germline ends. The V gene's germline CDR1 is SGHTA and CDR2 FQGNSA. CDR3 length: 14 amino acids. CDR3 nucleotides: TGTGCCAGCAGCTTAGCTTCGGGGACCGGGGAGCTGTTTTTT. Residues: CASSLASGTGELFF.

This chain connects TRBV2 to TRBJ2-7, with unresolved D. The V end lost 2 bases, the J end lost 4 bases, and 0 bases lay between the germline ends. The CDR3 runs 10 residues. Germline V lookup: CDR1 SNHLY, CDR2 FYNNEI. The CDR3 DNA reads as TGTGCCAGCAGTGAATACGAGCAGTACTTC. Amino acids: CASSEYEQYF.

This clonotype showed up just a few times. A junction boundary mismatches the germline segment, possibly from a read error. The CDR3 bases are TGTGCCAGCAGTTCCCCCCTGGAGGTATCTTTC. This encodes CASSSPLEVSF. This chain links TRBV28 with TRBJ2-7, with D possibly TRBD2 on 5 matching bases. Looked up from germline, CDR1 is MDHEN and CDR2 is SYDVKM. The CDR3 extends over 11 amino acids.

This chain uses TRBV29-1 with TRBJ2-7; D is perhaps TRBD2 (5 bases). This CDR3 comprises 14 residues. Trimming took off 1 base at V and 6 bases at J, with 16 bases between the two ends. Germline values: CDR1 SQVTM, CDR2 ANQGSEA. The CDR3 sequence is CSVEVNRLAGEQYF. The CDR3, as DNA: TGCAGCGTTGAAGTAAATCGCCTAGCTGGCGAGCAGTACTTC.

The chain uses TRBV19 and TRBJ1-5, with 8 nucleotides matching TRBD1. The CDR3 runs 14 residues. J was trimmed by 6 bases and V by 4 bases; bases with no gene match: 5. CDR1 is LNHDA, CDR2 SQIVND, per germline (reference sequence). CDR3 sequence (DNA): TGTGCCAGTAGTACCGGACAGGGCGGTCAGCCCCAGCATTTT. Translation: CASSTGQGGQPQHF.

The chain is built from TRBV7-2 and TRBJ1-1; 9 positions match TRBD1. The CDR3 has 15 amino acids. Germline V gives CDR1 SGHTA, CDR2 FQGNSA. V was clipped by 4 bases and J by 5 bases; unmatched bases: 8. CDR3 coding DNA: TGTGCCAGCAGCTCCATCCGGGGACAGGGAACTGAAGCTTTCTTT. It encodes CASSSIRGQGTEAFF. Full variable domain (remainder filled in from reference TRBV7-2 and TRBJ1-1): GAGVSQSPSNKVTEKGKDVELRCDPISGHTALYWYRQSLGQGLEFLIYFQGNSAPDKSGLPSDRFSAERTGGSVSTLTIQRTQQEDSAVYLCASSSIRGQGTEAFFGQGTRLTVV.

The chain joins TRBV28 to TRBJ1-1; TRBD1 matches at 9 bases. Losses at the gene ends were 7 bases for V and 6 bases for J; bases not matched to a gene: 6. This CDR3 has 13 residues. The V gene's germline CDR1 is MDHEN and CDR2 SYDVKM. The CDR3 DNA sequence: TGTGCCAGCACCCGGGACAGGGTCTCTGAAGCTTTCTTT. The encoded protein is CASTRDRVSEAFF.

Within the sample, this clonotype is large (0.1 to 1%). The chain has TRBV28 and TRBJ2-6; D is uncertain. Germline assignment: CDR1 MDHEN and CDR2 SYDVKM. CDR3 length: 14 residues. Trimming cost V 5 bases and J 1 base, with 6 bases left between them. DNA of the CDR3: TGTGCCAGCAGTCAATTATCTGGGGCCAACGTCCTGACTTTC. Translating it yields CASSQLSGANVLTF.

The V and J genes are TRBV5-6 and TRBJ2-3, with a weak D call TRBD2 (5 bases). Trimming took off 4 bases at V and 0 bases at J, with 9 bases between the two ends. From germline, CDR1 is SGHDT and CDR2 YYEEEE. The CDR3 extends over 14 amino acids. DNA for the CDR3: TGTGCCAGCAGCGACGGGGTTAGCACAGATACGCAGTATTTT. This gives the protein CASSDGVSTDTQYF.

This sequence joins TRBV11-2 and TRBJ2-1; D gene ambiguous. Germline-derived CDR1 and CDR2 are SGHAT and FQNNGV. V lost 4 bases to trimming and J lost 10 bases, with 8 bases between them. The CDR3 is made up of 11 amino acids. This CDR3 reads CASSSSSEQFF. The CDR3 bases are TGTGCCAGCAGCTCTTCCTCCGAGCAGTTCTTC.

Sample share makes this clonotype hyperexpanded. The gene calls are TRBV7-3 and TRBJ1-1, with D possibly TRBD1 on 5 matching bases. Trimming stripped 5 bases from V and 3 bases from J, with 13 bases between. This CDR3 spans 14 amino acids. The germline V gene encodes CDR1 SGHTA and CDR2 FQGTGA. CDR3: CASSSSGPYTEAFF. The CDR3 DNA reads TGTGCCAGCAGCAGCTCGGGACCGTACACTGAAGCTTTCTTT.